This TCR beta chain comes out of a study of cytomegalovirus exposure and HLA in healthy donors. Study results and limitations: Previous analysis showed most TCR beta V segments were productive about 87% or about 30% of the time. The study designated 150 or so TCR beta chains cytomegalovirus-associated. A later analysis linked a missense variant in DCLRE1C to the trimming of TCR beta V and J genes.

Details on this clone: Its antigen is still unknown.

The CDR3 sequence is 12 residues long. The V and J ends lost 8 bases and 4 bases respectively, with 15 bases between them. Per germline, CDR1 GTSNPN and CDR2 SVGIG (reference sequence). The donors (healthy individuals) were bone marrow donors. The PCR used 60 Vbeta and 13 Jbeta primers. Only in-frame clones appear in the TCRdb table, and some are missing; sequencing was by immunoSEQ multiplex PCR. Its table lists around 75,000 clones. The sample was PBMCs. The source is a middle-aged man in good health and CMV-seronegative. The rearrangement links TRBV30 to TRBJ2-7; D is unclear. CDR3 sequence (DNA): TGTGCCGGGATACATGGTTCGTACGAGCAGTACTTC. Protein: CAGIHGSYEQYF.